The 2 T cell receptor beta chains in this list originate from one sample, sequenced in a study of early T cells in non-severe SARS-CoV-2 infection. MiXCR, applied by TCRdb to the 5' RACE reads, yields one record per CDR3 protein. The sample includes 20,000 to 30,000 distinct CDR3 sequences, about 4.6% of them seen just once. Sequencing was performed on whole blood. The receptors were gathered from an adult who was a healthcare worker with PCR-confirmed SARS-CoV-2 infection or an uninfected control (not recorded which).

This clonotype was counted ten times or more. This sequence joins TRBV4-3 and TRBJ2-1; weak D call: TRBD2 (6 bases). The germline V gene has CDR1 LGHNA and CDR2 YSLEER. V lost 5 bases, J lost 9 bases, and 17 bases lay in between. The CDR3 loop spans 14 amino acids. DNA of the CDR3: TGCGCCAGCAGCAACCAAGGGACTCTCGGTGAGCAGTTCTTC. Translation: CASSNQGTLGEQFF.

This clonotype occurred many times. This chain joins TRBV20-1 and TRBJ1-5; D possibly corresponds to TRBD1 (5 bases). Germline V gene lookup returns CDR1 DFQATT and CDR2 SNEGSKA (reference sequence). Deletions cut 0 bases from V and 2 bases from J, with 11 bases between. This CDR3 comprises 15 residues. CDR3 sequence (DNA): TGCAGTGCTAGAGACAGGGTGGCTGGCAATCAGCCCCAGCATTTT. Translation gives CSARDRVAGNQPQHF.